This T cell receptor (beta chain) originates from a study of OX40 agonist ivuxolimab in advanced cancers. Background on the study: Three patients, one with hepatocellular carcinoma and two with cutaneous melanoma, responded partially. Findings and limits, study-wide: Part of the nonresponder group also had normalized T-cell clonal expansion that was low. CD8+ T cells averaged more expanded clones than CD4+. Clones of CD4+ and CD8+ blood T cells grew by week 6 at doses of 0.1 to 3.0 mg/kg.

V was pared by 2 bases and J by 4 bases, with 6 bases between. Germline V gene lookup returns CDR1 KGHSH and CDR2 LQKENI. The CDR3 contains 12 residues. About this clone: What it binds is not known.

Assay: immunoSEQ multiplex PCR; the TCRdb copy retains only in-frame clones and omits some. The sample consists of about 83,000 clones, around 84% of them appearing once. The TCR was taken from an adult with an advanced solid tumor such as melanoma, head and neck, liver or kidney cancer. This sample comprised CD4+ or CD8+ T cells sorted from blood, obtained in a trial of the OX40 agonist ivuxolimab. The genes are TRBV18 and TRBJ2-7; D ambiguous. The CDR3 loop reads CASSPRQYEQYF. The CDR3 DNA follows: TGTGCCAGCTCACCAAGGCAGTACGAGCAGTACTTC.